The rows below give T cell receptor beta chains drawn from one sample of a study of T cell responses to AZD1222 COVID-19 vaccine. The assay was immunoSEQ multiplex PCR, and TCRdb's table has in-frame clones only and misses some. This sample has over 65,000 clones, with around four fifths found just once. The specimen comprised peripheral blood, sampled on day 0 of AZD1222 vaccination. These receptor sequences come from an adult in good health. Each CDR3 is given with its conserved first and last residue. Clone size is shown for a subset of rows, as once, few, many or a class of expanded clone.

V gene	clone size	CDR3 protein
TRBV6-1	.	CASSERGLPVHF
TRBV27	.	CASSLTGLLNYGYTF
TRBV29-1	few	CSAAGGSGYTF
TRBV5-1	.	CASSLVGQGNTEAFF
TRBV24-1	.	CATSDLNRDGETQYF
TRBV5-6	.	CASSPNVRAEAFF
TRBV30	few	CAWSRDRGGYGYTF
TRBV19	.	CASSSRTGASGNTIYF
TRBV5-1	few	CASSLPQETQYF
TRBV9	.	CASSVGSNSYEQYF
TRBV4-1	.	CASSQGRWGNTEAFF
TRBV7-8	.	CASSRDSNSYEQYF
TRBV2	.	CASSNSGSSGEQFF
TRBV6-5	.	CASSPSGVNTGELFF
TRBV27	.	CASSLSWGNLGRNEQYF
TRBV15	.	CATSRPTGGSYNEQFF
TRBV11-2	.	CASSWTGAYGYTF
TRBV28	.	CASSFWRTAYEQYF
TRBV19	.	CASSIVTGSYNEQFF
TRBV2	.	CASSEGTRGEQPQHF
TRBV5-8	.	CASSLARGGMRKETQYF
TRBV7-2	.	CASSLLPGLGNYGYTF
TRBV21-1	few	CASTTDRVGDTIYF
TRBV3-1/TRBV3-2	.	CASSFRGGFDEQFF
TRBV18	.	CASSPRDRGEGTQYF
TRBV9	.	CASSVRQGSYNEQFF
TRBV27	.	CASSPLAGPEVWYF
TRBV18	.	CASSRDRQETQYF
TRBV18	.	CASSPRTSGSYYEQYF
TRBV5-4	few	CASSPSGTGGVNEQFF
TRBV7-9	.	CASSLVGRGRSYNEQFF
TRBV30	.	CAWRTTGIRDEQYF
TRBV7-7	.	CASSTGTTNEQFF
TRBV6-1	.	CASSEAVGRFGYTF
TRBV18	.	CASSQSTGQNSPLHF
TRBV4-1	.	CASSRDRDYGYTF
TRBV10-1	.	CASTPPRTSGGLTSTDTQYF
TRBV27	.	CASRAPGFSYEQYF
TRBV27	few	CASSPYDTNEKLFF
TRBV7-6	.	CASSLDGRLNTEAFF
TRBV20-1	.	CSAPVSREQFF